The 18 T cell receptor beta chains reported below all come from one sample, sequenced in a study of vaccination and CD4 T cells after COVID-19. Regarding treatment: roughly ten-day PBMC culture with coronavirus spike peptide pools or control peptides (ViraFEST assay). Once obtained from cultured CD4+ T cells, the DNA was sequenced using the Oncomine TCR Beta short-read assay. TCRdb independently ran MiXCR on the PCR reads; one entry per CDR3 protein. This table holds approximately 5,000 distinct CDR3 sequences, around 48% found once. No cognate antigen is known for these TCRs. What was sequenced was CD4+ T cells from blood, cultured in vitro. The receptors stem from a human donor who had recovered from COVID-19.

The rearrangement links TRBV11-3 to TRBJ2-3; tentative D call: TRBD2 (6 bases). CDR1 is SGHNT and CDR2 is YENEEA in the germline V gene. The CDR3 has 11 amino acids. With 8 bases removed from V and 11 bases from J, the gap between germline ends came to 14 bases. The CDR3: CASGEEGMQYF. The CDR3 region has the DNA TGTGCCAGCGGCGAGGAGGGGATGCAGTATTTT.

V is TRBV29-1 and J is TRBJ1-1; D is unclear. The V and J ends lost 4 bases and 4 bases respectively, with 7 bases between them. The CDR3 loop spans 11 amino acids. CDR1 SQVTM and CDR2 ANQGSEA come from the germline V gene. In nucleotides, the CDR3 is TGCAGCGTTGCGTGGGTCACTGAAGCTTTCTTT. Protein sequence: CSVAWVTEAFF.

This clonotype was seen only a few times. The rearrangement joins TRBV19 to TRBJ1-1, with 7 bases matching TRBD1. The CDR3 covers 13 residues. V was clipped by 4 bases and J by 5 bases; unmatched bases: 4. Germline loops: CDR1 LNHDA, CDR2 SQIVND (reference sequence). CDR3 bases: TGTGCCAGTAGTAACAGGGGAGAGACTGAAGCTTTCTTT. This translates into CASSNRGETEAFF.

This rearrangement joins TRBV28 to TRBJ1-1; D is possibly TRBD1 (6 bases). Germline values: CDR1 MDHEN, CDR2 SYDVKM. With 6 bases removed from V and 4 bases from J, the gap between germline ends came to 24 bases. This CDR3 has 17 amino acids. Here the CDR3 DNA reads TGTGCCAGCAGGCAATGGCCCGGTAGGGGGAGGGGCACTGAAGCTTTCTTT. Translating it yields CASRQWPGRGRGTEAFF.

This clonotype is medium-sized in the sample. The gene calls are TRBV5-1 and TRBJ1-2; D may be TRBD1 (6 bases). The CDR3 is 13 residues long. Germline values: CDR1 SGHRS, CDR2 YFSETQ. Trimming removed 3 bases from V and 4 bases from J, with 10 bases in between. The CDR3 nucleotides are TGCGCCAGCAGCTCCGGGGGCCCCTATGGCTACACCTTC. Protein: CASSSGGPYGYTF.

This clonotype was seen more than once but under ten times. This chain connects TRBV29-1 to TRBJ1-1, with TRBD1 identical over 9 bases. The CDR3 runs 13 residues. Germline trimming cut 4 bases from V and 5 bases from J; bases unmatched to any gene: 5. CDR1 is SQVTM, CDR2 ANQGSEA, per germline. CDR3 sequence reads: CSVARGQGTEAFF. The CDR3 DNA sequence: TGCAGCGTTGCCCGGGGACAGGGAACTGAAGCTTTCTTT. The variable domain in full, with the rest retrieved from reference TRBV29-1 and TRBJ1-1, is SAVISQKPSRDICQRGTSLTIQCQVDSQVTMMFWYRQQPGQSLTLIATANQGSEATYESGFVIDKFPISRPNLTFSTLTVSNMSPEDSSIYLCSVARGQGTEAFFGQGTRLTVV.

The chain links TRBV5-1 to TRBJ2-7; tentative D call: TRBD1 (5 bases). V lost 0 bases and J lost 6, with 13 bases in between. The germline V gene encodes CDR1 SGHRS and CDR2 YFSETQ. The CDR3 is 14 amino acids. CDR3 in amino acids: CASSLAGLGGEQYF. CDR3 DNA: TGCGCCAGCAGCTTGGCAGGGCTTGGTGGCGAGCAGTACTTC.

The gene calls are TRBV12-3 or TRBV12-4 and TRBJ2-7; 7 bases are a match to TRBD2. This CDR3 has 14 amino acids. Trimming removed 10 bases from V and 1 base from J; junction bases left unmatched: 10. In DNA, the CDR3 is TGTGCCACCGGGGGGTTCCGGGGTTCCTACGAGCAGTACTTC. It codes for CATGGFRGSYEQYF.

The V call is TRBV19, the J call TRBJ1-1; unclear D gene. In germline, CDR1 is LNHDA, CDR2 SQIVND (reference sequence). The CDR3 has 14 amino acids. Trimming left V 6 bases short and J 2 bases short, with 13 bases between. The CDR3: CASRRTGVNTEAFF. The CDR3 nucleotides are TGTGCCAGTAGACGTACCGGGGTTAACACTGAAGCTTTCTTT.

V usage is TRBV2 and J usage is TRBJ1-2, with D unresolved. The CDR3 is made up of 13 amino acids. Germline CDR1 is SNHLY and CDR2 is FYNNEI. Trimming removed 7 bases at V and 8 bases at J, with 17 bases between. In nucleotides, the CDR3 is TGTGCCAGCACGGCTCCATTACCTTTCGGCTACACCTTC. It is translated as CASTAPLPFGYTF.

CDR3 DNA: TGTGCCAGCAGTTTCAGTAAGAACACTGAAGCTTTCTTT. Translating gives CASSFSKNTEAFF. The chain has TRBV6-5 and TRBJ1-1; no definite D call. V dropped 4 bases and J dropped 1 base, with 7 bases sitting between them. The germline gives CDR1 MNHEY, CDR2 SVGAGI. This CDR3 has 13 residues.

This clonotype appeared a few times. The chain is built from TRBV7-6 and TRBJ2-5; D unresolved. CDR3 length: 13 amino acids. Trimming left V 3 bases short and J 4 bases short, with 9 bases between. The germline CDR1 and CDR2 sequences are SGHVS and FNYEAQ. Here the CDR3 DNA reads TGTGCCAGCAGCTTGGGTCCACCAGAGACCCAGTACTTC. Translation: CASSLGPPETQYF. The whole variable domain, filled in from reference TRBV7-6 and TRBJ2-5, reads GAGVSQSPRYKVTKRGQDVALRCDPISGHVSLYWYRQALGQGPEFLTYFNYEAQQDKSGLPNDRFSAERPEGSISTLTIQRTEQRDSAMYRCASSLGPPETQYFGPGTRLLVL.

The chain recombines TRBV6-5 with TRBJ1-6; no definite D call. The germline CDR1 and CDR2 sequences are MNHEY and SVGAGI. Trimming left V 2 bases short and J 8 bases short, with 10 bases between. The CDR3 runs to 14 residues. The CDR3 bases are TGTGCCAGCAGTTACCCGGACGGGGATTCACCCCTCCACTTT. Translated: CASSYPDGDSPLHF.

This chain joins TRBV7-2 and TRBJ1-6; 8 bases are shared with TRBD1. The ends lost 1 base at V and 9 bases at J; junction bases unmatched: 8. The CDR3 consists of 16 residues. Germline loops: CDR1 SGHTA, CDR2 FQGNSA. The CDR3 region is CASSLDPGGAGSPLHF. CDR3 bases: TGTGCCAGCAGCTTAGATCCAGGGGGCGCGGGTTCACCCCTCCACTTT.

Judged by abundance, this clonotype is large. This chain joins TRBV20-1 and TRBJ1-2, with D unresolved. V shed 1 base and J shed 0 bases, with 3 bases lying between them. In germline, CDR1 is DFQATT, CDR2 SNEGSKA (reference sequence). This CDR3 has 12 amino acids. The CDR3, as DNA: TGCAGTGCTAGAGTATCTAACTATGGCTACACCTTC. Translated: CSARVSNYGYTF.

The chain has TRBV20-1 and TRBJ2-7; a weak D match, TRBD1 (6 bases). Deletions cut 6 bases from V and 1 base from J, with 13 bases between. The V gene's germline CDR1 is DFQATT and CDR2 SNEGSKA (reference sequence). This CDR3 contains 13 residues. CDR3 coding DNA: TGCAGTGCCCATGGACAGCAGTCCTACGAGCAGTACTTC. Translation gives CSAHGQQSYEQYF.

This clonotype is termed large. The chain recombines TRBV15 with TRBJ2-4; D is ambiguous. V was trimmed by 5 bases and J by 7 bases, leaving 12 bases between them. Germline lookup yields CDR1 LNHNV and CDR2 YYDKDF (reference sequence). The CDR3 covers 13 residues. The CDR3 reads CATSGFSSNIQYF. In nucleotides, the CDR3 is TGTGCCACCAGCGGGTTCTCGTCTAACATTCAGTACTTC. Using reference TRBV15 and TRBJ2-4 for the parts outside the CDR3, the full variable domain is DAMVIQNPRYQVTQFGKPVTLSCSQTLNHNVMYWYQQKSSQAPKLLFHYYDKDFNNEADTPDNFQSRRPNTSFCFLDIRSPGLGDTAMYLCATSGFSSNIQYFGAGTRLSVL.

CDR3 DNA: TGTGCCAGCAGTCTGGGACAGGTGACCTACGAGCAGTACTTC. As protein: CASSLGQVTYEQYF. This sequence joins TRBV6-1 and TRBJ2-7; TRBD1 agrees at 8 bases. Germline V lookup: CDR1 MNHNS, CDR2 SASEGT. Losses at the gene ends were 5 bases for V and 2 bases for J; bases not matched to a gene: 5. CDR3 length: 14 amino acids.